This T cell receptor (beta chain) was sequenced for a study of T cell responses to AZD1222 COVID-19 vaccine. Findings and limits, study-wide: Sampling that yielded the repertoires occurred only after the peak T cell response. A rise in Spike-specific TCR breadth and depth followed two AZD1222 doses.

The germline CDR1 and CDR2 sequences are GTSNPN and SVGIG (reference sequence). There are 13 residues in the CDR3. Between the trimmed V and J ends, which lost 0 bases and 4 bases, there was a span of 9 bases. Clones were sequenced by immunoSEQ multiplex PCR, and TCRdb holds only the in-frame ones, with some missing. The repertoire has some 130,000 clones, roughly nine tenths of them found once; the top ten carry 6.9%. With respect to this clone: What it binds is unknown. This CDR3 is also generated by other DNA sequences in the sample.

The receptor was derived from an adult in good health. The sequenced sample was peripheral blood, obtained on day 0 of AZD1222 vaccination. The chain is built from TRBV30 and TRBJ1-2, with D hard to call. The CDR3 spells CAWSVSRGYGYTF. The CDR3 DNA sequence: TGTGCCTGGAGTGTAAGCCGGGGCTATGGCTACACCTTC.